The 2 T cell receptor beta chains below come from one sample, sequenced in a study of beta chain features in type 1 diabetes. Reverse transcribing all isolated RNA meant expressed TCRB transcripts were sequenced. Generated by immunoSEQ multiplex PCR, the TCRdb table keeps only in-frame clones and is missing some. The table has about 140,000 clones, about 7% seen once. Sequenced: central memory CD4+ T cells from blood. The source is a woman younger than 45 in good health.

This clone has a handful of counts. The CDR3 spells CASSRTGYYEQYF. CDR3 coding DNA: TGTGCCAGCAGTAGGACAGGATACTACGAGCAGTACTTC. The chain recombines TRBV6-5 with TRBJ2-7; 7 nucleotides agree with TRBD1. CDR1 is MNHEY and CDR2 is SVGAGI in the germline V gene. This CDR3 contains 13 residues. V was pared by 5 bases and J by 3 bases, with 4 bases of the junction left unmatched.

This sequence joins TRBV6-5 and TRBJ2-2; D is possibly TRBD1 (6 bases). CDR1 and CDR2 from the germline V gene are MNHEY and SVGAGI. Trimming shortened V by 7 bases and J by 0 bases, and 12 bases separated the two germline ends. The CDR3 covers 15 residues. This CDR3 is CASKRGTANTGELFF. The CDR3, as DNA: TGTGCCAGCAAGAGGGGGACGGCGAACACCGGGGAGCTGTTTTTT.